The clone carrying this TCR beta chain was seen many times. Germline values: CDR1 SGHNT, CDR2 YYREEE (reference sequence). This CDR3 is 15 amino acids long. The ends were cut back, 2 bases at V and 0 bases at J, with 6 bases in the middle. With a constant-region primer, TCR beta cDNA was made from approximately 510 ng of total RNA. Sequencing libraries for TCR beta derived from three nested multiplex PCR rounds that used slightly modified ARM-PCR. A C-beta reverse primer and TRBV1-TRBV30 forward primers served in each of the first two PCR rounds, at ten to eleven cycles apiece. TCRdb passed the multiplex PCR reads through MiXCR, listing each CDR3 protein once. The sample records roughly 100,000 distinct CDR3 sequences, approximately 70% being singletons. Scientists recovered RNA and DNA together from around 20-30 mg of unsorted bulk tissue. This sample is drawn from a study of tumor-infiltrating lymphocytes in primary liver carcinoma.

Sequencing was carried out using liver tumor tissue from sampling region 2. Subset described: tumor region T2, inferior pole. The chain uses TRBV5-4 and TRBJ2-6; D is unresolved. This TCR came from a woman aged 55-70 years with primary liver carcinoma and hepatitis B virus infection. The CDR3 region has the DNA TGTGCCAGCAGCTTCACGGGCTCTGGGGCCAACGTCCTGACTTTC. Translating gives CASSFTGSGANVLTF.